Presented here are 30 T cell receptor beta chains from one specimen sequenced in a study of blood T cell repertoires in COVID-19. Profiling relied on immunoSEQ multiplex PCR, and the TCRdb table lists in-frame clones only, not all of them. The repertoire holds over 65,000 clones, with approximately 86% as singletons. Material: peripheral blood. The receptors originated from an elderly man with COVID-19, enrolled during active disease.

CDR3 DNA: TGTGCCAGCAGTGTTGATAGAAACAAAAACATTCAGTACTTC. As protein: CASSVDRNKNIQYF. This sequence joins TRBV2 and TRBJ2-4; D is uncertain. Trimming cost V 4 bases and J 3 bases, with 10 bases left between them. Germline-derived CDR1 and CDR2 are SNHLY and FYNNEI. The CDR3 sequence is 14 residues long.

The rearrangement links TRBV24-1 to TRBJ2-3, with a possible D match to TRBD2 (6 bases). This CDR3 has 17 residues. The germline V and J ends were trimmed by 1 base and 1 base, with 14 bases remaining between them. Germline V lookup: CDR1 KGHDR, CDR2 SFDVKD. CDR3 sequence (DNA): TGTGCCACCAGTGATTTTCCGCGGGGTAGGCGCACAGATACGCAGTATTTT. It translates to CATSDFPRGRRTDTQYF.

The chain employs TRBV28 and TRBJ1-1, with TRBD1 matching over 8 bases. CDR3 size: 18 residues. Trimming cost V 4 bases and J 3 bases; bases outside gene matches: 16. CDR1 MDHEN and CDR2 SYDVKM come from the germline V gene. The CDR3 loop is CASSSGGGRGRRDTEAFF. Written as DNA, the CDR3 is TGTGCCAGCAGTTCTGGGGGGGGCAGGGGGCGGAGGGACACTGAAGCTTTCTTT.

The chain joins TRBV3-1 (or the pseudogene TRBV3-2) to TRBJ1-2; tentative D call: TRBD1 (5 bases). Trimming took 1 base from V and 4 from J, leaving 7 bases between them. Germline CDR1 is LGHDT and CDR2 is YNNKEL (reference sequence). The CDR3 sequence is 13 residues long. CDR3 sequence: CASSQATVYGYTF. CDR3 bases: TGTGCCAGCAGCCAAGCGACAGTCTATGGCTACACCTTC.

This clone was counted a single time. V is TRBV12-3 or TRBV12-4 and J is TRBJ1-1, with D possibly being TRBD1 (5 bases). There are 13 residues in the CDR3. Trimming removed 3 bases from V and 8 bases from J, with 13 bases in between. The CDR3 coding sequence is TGTGCCAGCAGTTTGGGGCCTGACCCCGAAGCTTTCTTT. Translation gives CASSLGPDPEAFF.

The chain is built from TRBV27 and TRBJ1-1; a weak D match, TRBD1 (6 bases). Looked up from germline, CDR1 is MNHEY and CDR2 is SMNVEV (reference sequence). V lost 0 bases and J lost 4, with 12 bases in between. This CDR3 has 15 amino acids. The DNA for the CDR3 is TGTGCCAGCAGTTTATCGGCACAGGGTCGCACTGAAGCTTTCTTT. It translates to CASSLSAQGRTEAFF.

The V gene is TRBV7-9, the J gene TRBJ1-1; D is ambiguous. V was clipped by 3 bases and J by 4 bases, with 6 bases between them. CDR3 length: 12 residues. Germline V gene lookup returns CDR1 SEHNR and CDR2 FQNEAQ (reference sequence). The CDR3 region is CASSLSFTEAFF. The CDR3 bases are TGTGCCAGCAGCTTGAGTTTCACTGAAGCTTTCTTT.

The V and J genes are TRBV5-1 and TRBJ1-1, with a weak D call TRBD1 (6 bases). Germline lookup yields CDR1 SGHRS and CDR2 YFSETQ. The CDR3 has 15 residues. Trimming left V 0 bases short and J 6 bases short, with 15 bases between. CDR3 loop: CASSLAGGGAAEAFF. The CDR3 bases are TGCGCCAGCAGCTTGGCGGGTGGGGGGGCCGCTGAAGCTTTCTTT.

V and J are TRBV28 and TRBJ1-2; no clear D. The CDR3 is made up of 15 amino acids. Germline values: CDR1 MDHEN, CDR2 SYDVKM. Trimming stripped 0 bases from V and 7 bases from J, with 15 bases between. Here the CDR3 reads CASSLWLGLEGGYTF. As DNA, the CDR3 is TGTGCCAGCAGTTTATGGCTGGGCCTGGAGGGTGGCTACACCTTC.

The chain uses TRBV9 and TRBJ1-2, with D unresolved. Trimming took off 6 bases at V and 4 bases at J, with 13 bases between the two ends. CDR1 is SGDLS, CDR2 YYNGEE, per germline. The CDR3 runs 13 residues. The CDR3 DNA sequence: TGTGCCAGCAACCCGTCGGGGAGCTATGGCTACACCTTC. As protein: CASNPSGSYGYTF.

The chain joins TRBV7-3 to TRBJ2-5, with D tentatively TRBD1 (5 bases). CDR1 is SGHTA, CDR2 FQGTGA, per germline. Trimming took 9 bases from V and 1 from J, leaving 18 bases between them. The CDR3 consists of 15 residues. This CDR3 is CASGKGPSSQETQYF. CDR3 nucleotide sequence: TGTGCCAGTGGCAAGGGGCCGAGTAGCCAAGAGACCCAGTACTTC.

This clone was seen a handful of times. J is TRBJ1-2 and V is TRBV6-5; D is possibly TRBD1 (6 bases). Germline V lookup: CDR1 MNHEY, CDR2 SVGAGI. CDR3 length equals 13 residues. V lost 6 bases and J 8 bases, leaving 16 bases between the germline ends. Here the CDR3 reads CASSQTGIEGYTF. The DNA of the CDR3 is TGTGCCAGCAGCCAGACAGGAATTGAAGGCTACACCTTC.

This chain links TRBV7-2 with TRBJ2-7; 8 positions match TRBD2. CDR1 and CDR2 (germline): SGHTA, FQGNSA. The CDR3 totals 14 residues. The V and J ends lost 5 bases and 7 bases, in that order; junction bases with no gene match: 10. DNA for the CDR3: TGTGCCAGCAGCCCTCGGTTCAGCGGGGGTGAGCAGTACTTC. It is translated as CASSPRFSGGEQYF.

In this sample, this clone turned up once. This chain uses TRBV6-1 with TRBJ1-1; the match to TRBD1 covers 7 bases. This CDR3 contains 16 residues. CDR1 MNHNS and CDR2 SASEGT come from the germline V gene. J gave up 0 bases and V 4 bases, and 8 bases lay outside the gene matches. For the CDR3, the DNA is TGTGCCAGCAGTGCATGGGACAGCTCCATGAACACTGAAGCTTTCTTT. Encoded protein: CASSAWDSSMNTEAFF.

This clone has a single count. CDR3 DNA: TGTGCCAGCAGCTTAAGGACAGGGGACGGGGAGCTGTTTTTT. Translation gives CASSLRTGDGELFF. This chain links TRBV9 with TRBJ2-2; 9 bases agree with TRBD1. The germline gives CDR1 SGDLS, CDR2 YYNGEE. V lost 4 bases to trimming and J lost 7 bases; unmatched junction nucleotides: 5. The CDR3 totals 14 residues. Together with reference TRBV9 and TRBJ2-2, the CDR3 gives the full variable domain: DSGVTQTPKHLITATGQRVTLRCSPRSGDLSVYWYQQSLDQGLQFLIQYYNGEERAKGNILERFSAQQFPDLHSELNLSSLELGDSALYFCASSLRTGDGELFFGEGSRLTVL.

This sequence joins TRBV18 and TRBJ1-5; D might be TRBD1 (5 bases). The CDR3 is made up of 16 amino acids. V lost 1 base and J lost 4, with 14 bases in between. Per the germline V gene, CDR1 is KGHSH and CDR2 is LQKENI. CDR3 loop: CASSPLGTGGNQPQHF. As DNA, the CDR3 is TGTGCCAGCTCACCACTTGGGACGGGGGGGAATCAGCCCCAGCATTTT.

This clone appeared once. This chain links TRBV5-1 with TRBJ1-3; D unclear. The CDR3 has 15 amino acids. The V end was cut by 1 base, the J end by 0 bases, with 8 bases between. Per germline, CDR1 SGHRS and CDR2 YFSETQ. Here the CDR3 reads CASSLSTNSGNTIYF. For the CDR3, the DNA is TGCGCCAGCAGCTTGAGTACAAACTCTGGAAACACCATATATTTT. The full variable domain, completed using reference TRBV5-1 and TRBJ1-3, is KAGVTQTPRYLIKTRGQQVTLSCSPISGHRSVSWYQQTPGQGLQFLFEYFSETQRNKGNFPGRFSGRQFSNSRSEMNVSTLELGDSALYLCASSLSTNSGNTIYFGEGSWLTVV.

This chain connects TRBV11-2 to TRBJ1-4; 8 bases are shared with TRBD1. The CDR3 spans 15 residues. J gave up 3 bases and V 5 bases, and 5 bases lay outside the gene matches. Germline CDR1 and CDR2: SGHAT and FQNNGV. The CDR3 DNA is TGTGCCAGCAGCCCATCCAGGGGGCCTAATGAAAAACTGTTTTTT. As protein: CASSPSRGPNEKLFF.

The chain combines TRBV28 with TRBJ2-6; 7 nucleotides line up with TRBD1. The ends lost 4 bases at V and 4 bases at J; junction bases unmatched: 13. Looked up from germline, CDR1 is MDHEN and CDR2 is SYDVKM. The CDR3 loop spans 18 amino acids. The CDR3 reads CASSSPTGESGGANVLTF. DNA of the CDR3: TGTGCCAGCAGTTCGCCCACAGGGGAGTCGGGAGGGGCCAACGTCCTGACTTTC.

J is TRBJ2-1 and V is TRBV27; D perhaps matches TRBD1 (6 bases). V dropped 3 bases and J dropped 1 base, with 22 bases sitting between them. Germline V gives CDR1 MNHEY, CDR2 SMNVEV (reference sequence). The CDR3 runs to 19 residues. The CDR3 loop is CASSFRPAGDTSSYNEQFF. CDR3 in DNA: TGTGCCAGCAGTTTTAGGCCAGCAGGGGATACCAGTTCCTACAATGAGCAGTTCTTC.

The chain uses TRBV5-4 and TRBJ2-5; 12 bases match TRBD2. The junction had 9 bases not matched to a gene; V was cut back by 4 bases and J by 5 bases. Looked up from germline, CDR1 is SGHNT and CDR2 is YYREEE (reference sequence). The CDR3 covers 16 residues. As DNA, the CDR3 is TGTGCCAGCAGCCGTCTGACTAGCGGGGGCCAGGAGACCCAGTACTTC. Protein product: CASSRLTSGGQETQYF.

The chain employs TRBV11-2 and TRBJ1-6, with 7 bases that match TRBD1. From germline, CDR1 is SGHAT and CDR2 FQNNGV. The CDR3 runs to 13 residues. J lost 9 bases, V lost 5 bases, and 4 bases had no gene match. The CDR3 DNA sequence: TGTGCCAGCAGCCCAGACAGGGTTTCACCCCTCCACTTT. As protein: CASSPDRVSPLHF.

This rearrangement joins TRBV5-6 to TRBJ1-5; the D gene is possibly TRBD1 (6 bases). The germline V gene has CDR1 SGHDT and CDR2 YYEEEE. The length of the CDR3 is 14 residues. The ends were cut back, 0 bases at V and 3 bases at J, with 7 bases in the middle. The CDR3 here is CASSLGQVNQPQHF. The CDR3 region has the DNA TGTGCCAGCAGCTTGGGACAGGTCAATCAGCCCCAGCATTTT.

The chain is built from TRBV28 and TRBJ1-6; 7 positions agree with TRBD1. V dropped 2 bases and J dropped 10; count of bases not matched to a gene: 8. CDR3 size: 15 residues. CDR1 MDHEN and CDR2 SYDVKM come from the germline V gene. CDR3 protein: CASSLGDRFRSPLHF. CDR3 in DNA: TGTGCCAGCAGTTTAGGGGACAGATTTAGATCACCCCTCCACTTT. The full variable domain, with the rest looked up from reference TRBV28 and TRBJ1-6, is DVKVTQSSRYLVKRTGEKVFLECVQDMDHENMFWYRQDPGLGLRLIYFSYDVKMKEKGDIPEGYSVSREKKERFSLILESASTNQTSMYLCASSLGDRFRSPLHFGNGTRLTVT.

The chain links TRBV5-6 to TRBJ2-5; 12 bases are shared with TRBD2. This CDR3 has 13 amino acids. Germline-derived CDR1 and CDR2 are SGHDT and YYEEEE. J lost 3 bases, V lost 9 bases, and 3 bases had no gene match. The CDR3 DNA reads TGTGCCACCCGGACTAGCGGGGAAGAGACCCAGTACTTC. Translation gives CATRTSGEETQYF.

This chain joins TRBV3-1 (or the pseudogene TRBV3-2) and TRBJ1-6; maybe TRBD1 (5 bases). Germline assignment: CDR1 LGHDT and CDR2 YNNKEL (reference sequence). The CDR3 runs 15 residues. Deletions cut 4 bases from V and 1 base from J, with 8 bases between. The CDR3 sequence: CASSPRGSYNSPLHF. The DNA for the CDR3 is TGTGCCAGCAGCCCCCGGGGGTCCTATAATTCACCCCTCCACTTT.

The CDR3 reads CASTGLAGPQETQYF. DNA of the CDR3: TGTGCCAGCACGGGACTAGCGGGGCCACAAGAGACCCAGTACTTC. The chain employs TRBV2 and TRBJ2-5; 13 positions agree with TRBD2. The CDR3 is 15 residues long. V dropped 7 bases and J dropped 2; count of bases not matched to a gene: 4. The germline gives CDR1 SNHLY, CDR2 FYNNEI.

The V and J genes are TRBV6-5 and TRBJ2-5; D is uncertain. This CDR3 has 14 residues. Trimming left V 7 bases short and J 5 bases short, with 17 bases between. The germline CDR1 and CDR2 sequences are MNHEY and SVGAGI. The CDR3 region has the DNA TGTGCCAGCAACACGGGTGGCTCCCGGGAGACCCAGTACTTC. Its translation is CASNTGGSRETQYF.

The genes are TRBV9 and TRBJ2-1; a possible D gene is TRBD1 (6 bases). The CDR3 is made up of 13 amino acids. The V and J ends lost 4 bases and 10 bases respectively, with 15 bases between them. CDR1 is SGDLS and CDR2 is YYNGEE in the germline V gene. The CDR3 sequence is CASSPSRDTEQFF. The DNA for the CDR3 is TGTGCCAGCAGCCCCTCAAGGGACACAGAGCAGTTCTTC.

V usage is TRBV4-1 and J usage is TRBJ2-5; 7 bases are shared with TRBD1. Germline CDR1 is MGHRA and CDR2 is YSYEKL. Germline trimming cut 4 bases from V and 4 bases from J; bases unmatched to any gene: 6. The CDR3 extends over 14 amino acids. CDR3 in DNA: TGCGCCAGCAGCCCGCCCGACAGGGCAGAGACCCAGTACTTC. It codes for CASSPPDRAETQYF.